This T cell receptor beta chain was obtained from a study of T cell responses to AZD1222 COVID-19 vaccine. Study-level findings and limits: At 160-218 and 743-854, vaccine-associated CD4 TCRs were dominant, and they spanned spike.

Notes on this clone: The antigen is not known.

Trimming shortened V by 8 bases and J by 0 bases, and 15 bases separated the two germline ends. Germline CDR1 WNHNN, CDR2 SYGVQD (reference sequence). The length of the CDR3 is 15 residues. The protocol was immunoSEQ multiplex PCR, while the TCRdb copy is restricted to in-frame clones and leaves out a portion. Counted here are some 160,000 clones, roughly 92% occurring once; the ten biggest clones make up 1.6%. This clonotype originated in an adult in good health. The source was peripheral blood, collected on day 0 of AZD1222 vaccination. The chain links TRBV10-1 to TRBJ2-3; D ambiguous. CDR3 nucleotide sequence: TGCGCCAGCGTAGACTTAAACTCTAGCACAGATACGCAGTATTTT. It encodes CASVDLNSSTDTQYF.